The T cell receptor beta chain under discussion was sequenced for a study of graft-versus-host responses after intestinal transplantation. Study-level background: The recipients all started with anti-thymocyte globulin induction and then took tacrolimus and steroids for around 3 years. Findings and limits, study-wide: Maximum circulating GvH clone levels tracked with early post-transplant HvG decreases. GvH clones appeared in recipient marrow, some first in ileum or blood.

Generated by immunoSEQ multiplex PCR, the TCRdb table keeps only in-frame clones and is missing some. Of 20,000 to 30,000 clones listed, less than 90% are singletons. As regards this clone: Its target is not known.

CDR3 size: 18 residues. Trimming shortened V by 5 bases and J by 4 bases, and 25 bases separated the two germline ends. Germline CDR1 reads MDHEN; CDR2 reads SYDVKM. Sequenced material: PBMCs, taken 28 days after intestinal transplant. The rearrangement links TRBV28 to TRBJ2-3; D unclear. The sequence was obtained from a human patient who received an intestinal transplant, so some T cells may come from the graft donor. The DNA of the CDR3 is TGTGCCAGCAGTACCCCTTTTCTCGGGTACGGAGCCCCAGATACGCAGTATTTT. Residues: CASSTPFLGYGAPDTQYF.